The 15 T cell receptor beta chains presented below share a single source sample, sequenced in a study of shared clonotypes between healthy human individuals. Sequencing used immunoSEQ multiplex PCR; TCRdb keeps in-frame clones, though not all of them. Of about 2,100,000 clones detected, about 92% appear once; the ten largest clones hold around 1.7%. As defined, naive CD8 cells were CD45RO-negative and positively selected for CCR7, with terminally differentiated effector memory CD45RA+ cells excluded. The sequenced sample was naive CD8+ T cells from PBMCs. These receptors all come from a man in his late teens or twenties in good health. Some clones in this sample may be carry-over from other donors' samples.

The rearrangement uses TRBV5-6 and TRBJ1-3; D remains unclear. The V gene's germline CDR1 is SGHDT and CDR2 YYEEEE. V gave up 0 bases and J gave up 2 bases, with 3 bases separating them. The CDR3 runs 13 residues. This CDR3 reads CASSLGAGNTIYF. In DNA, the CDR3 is TGTGCCAGCAGCTTGGGGGCTGGAAACACCATATATTTT.

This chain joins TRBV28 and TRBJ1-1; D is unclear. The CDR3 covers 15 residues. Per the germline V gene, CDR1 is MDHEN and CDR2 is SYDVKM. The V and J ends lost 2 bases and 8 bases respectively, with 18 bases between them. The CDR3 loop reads CASSLGYSVLGEAFF. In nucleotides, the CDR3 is TGTGCCAGCAGTTTAGGATATTCGGTTCTGGGGGAAGCTTTCTTT.

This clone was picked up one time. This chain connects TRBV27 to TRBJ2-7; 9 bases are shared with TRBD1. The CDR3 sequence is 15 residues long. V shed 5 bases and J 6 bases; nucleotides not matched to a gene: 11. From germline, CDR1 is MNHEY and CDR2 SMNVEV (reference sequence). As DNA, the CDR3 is TGTGCCAGCAGTAGGGTCGGGACAGGGTCAACCGAGCAGTACTTC. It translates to CASSRVGTGSTEQYF.

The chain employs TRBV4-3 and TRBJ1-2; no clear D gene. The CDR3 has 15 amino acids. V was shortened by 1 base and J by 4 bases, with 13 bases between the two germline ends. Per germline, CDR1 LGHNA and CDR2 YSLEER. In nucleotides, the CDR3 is TGCGCCAGCAGCCAAGGGACTGTAACCGTCTATGGCTACACCTTC. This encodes CASSQGTVTVYGYTF.

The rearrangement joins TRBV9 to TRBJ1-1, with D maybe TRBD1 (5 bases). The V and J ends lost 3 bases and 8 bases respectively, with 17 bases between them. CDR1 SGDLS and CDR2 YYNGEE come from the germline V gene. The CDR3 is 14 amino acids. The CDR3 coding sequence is TGTGCCAGCAGCGGGCAGGGCCAGGTTGGGGAAGCTTTCTTT. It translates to CASSGQGQVGEAFF.

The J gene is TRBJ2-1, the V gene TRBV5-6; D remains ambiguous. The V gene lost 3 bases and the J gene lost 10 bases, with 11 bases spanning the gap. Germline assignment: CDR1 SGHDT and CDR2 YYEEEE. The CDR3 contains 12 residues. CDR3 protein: CASSSGIQEQFF. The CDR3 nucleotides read TGTGCCAGCAGCTCAGGTATTCAGGAGCAGTTCTTC.

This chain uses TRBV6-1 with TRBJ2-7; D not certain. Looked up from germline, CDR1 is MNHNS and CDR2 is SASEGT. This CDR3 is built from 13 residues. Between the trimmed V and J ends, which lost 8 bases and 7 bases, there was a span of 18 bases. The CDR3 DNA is TGTGCCAGCGGGGATCAGGTTCCCAAAGAGCAGTACTTC. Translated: CASGDQVPKEQYF.

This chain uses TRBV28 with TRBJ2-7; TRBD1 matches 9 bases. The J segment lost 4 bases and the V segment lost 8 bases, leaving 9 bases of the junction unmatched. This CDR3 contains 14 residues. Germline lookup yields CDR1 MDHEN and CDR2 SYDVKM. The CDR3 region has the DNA TGTGCCAGCCAGTGGACAGGGGATACTTACGAGCAGTACTTC. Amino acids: CASQWTGDTYEQYF.

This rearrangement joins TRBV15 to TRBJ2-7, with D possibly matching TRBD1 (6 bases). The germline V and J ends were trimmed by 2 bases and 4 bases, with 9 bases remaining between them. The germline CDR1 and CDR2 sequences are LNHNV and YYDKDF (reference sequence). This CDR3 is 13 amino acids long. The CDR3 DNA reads TGTGCCACCAGCAGAAACAGGGAGTACGAGCAGTACTTC. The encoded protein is CATSRNREYEQYF.

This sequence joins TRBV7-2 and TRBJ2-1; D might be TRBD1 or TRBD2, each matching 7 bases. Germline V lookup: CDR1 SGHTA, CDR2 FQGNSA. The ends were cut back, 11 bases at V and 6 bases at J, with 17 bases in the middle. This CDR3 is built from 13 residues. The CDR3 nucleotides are TGTGCCGGGGGGGACAGCGGCGGCAATGAGCAGTTCTTC. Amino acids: CAGGDSGGNEQFF.

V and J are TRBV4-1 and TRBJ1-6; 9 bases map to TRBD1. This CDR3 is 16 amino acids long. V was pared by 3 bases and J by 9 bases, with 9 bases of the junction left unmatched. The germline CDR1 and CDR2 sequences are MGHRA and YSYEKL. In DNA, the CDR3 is TGCGCCAGCAGCCACCAACCGGGACAGGGTGCTTCACCCCTCCACTTT. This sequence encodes CASSHQPGQGASPLHF.

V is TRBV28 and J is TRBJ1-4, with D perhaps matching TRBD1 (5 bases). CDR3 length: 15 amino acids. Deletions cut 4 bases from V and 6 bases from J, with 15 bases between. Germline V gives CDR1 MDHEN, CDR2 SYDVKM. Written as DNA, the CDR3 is TGTGCCAGCAGTTATATCCGGGACCCAGATGAAAAACTGTTTTTT. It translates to CASSYIRDPDEKLFF. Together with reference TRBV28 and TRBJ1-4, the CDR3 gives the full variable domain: DVKVTQSSRYLVKRTGEKVFLECVQDMDHENMFWYRQDPGLGLRLIYFSYDVKMKEKGDIPEGYSVSREKKERFSLILESASTNQTSMYLCASSYIRDPDEKLFFGSGTQLSVL.

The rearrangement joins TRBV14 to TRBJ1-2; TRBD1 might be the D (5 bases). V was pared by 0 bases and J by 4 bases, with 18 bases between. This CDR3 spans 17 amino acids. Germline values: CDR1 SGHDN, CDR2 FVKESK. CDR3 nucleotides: TGTGCCAGCAGCCAAGAGGCAGAAGACAGAGATGGCTATGGCTACACCTTC. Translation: CASSQEAEDRDGYGYTF. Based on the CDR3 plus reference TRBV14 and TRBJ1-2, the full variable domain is EAGVTQFPSHSVIEKGQTVTLRCDPISGHDNLYWYRRVMGKEIKFLLHFVKESKQDESGMPNNRFLAERTGGTYSTLKVQPAELEDSGVYFCASSQEAEDRDGYGYTFGSGTRLTVV.

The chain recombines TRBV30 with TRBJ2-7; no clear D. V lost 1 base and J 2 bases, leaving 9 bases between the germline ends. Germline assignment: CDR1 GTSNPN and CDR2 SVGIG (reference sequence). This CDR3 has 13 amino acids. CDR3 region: CAWSELQPYEQYF. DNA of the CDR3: TGTGCCTGGAGTGAGCTCCAGCCCTACGAGCAGTACTTC. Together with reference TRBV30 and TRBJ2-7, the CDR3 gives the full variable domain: SQTIHQWPATLVQPVGSPLSLECTVEGTSNPNLYWYRQAAGRGLQLLFYSVGIGQISSEVPQNLSASRPQDRQFILSSKKLLLSDSGFYLCAWSELQPYEQYFGPGTRLTVT.

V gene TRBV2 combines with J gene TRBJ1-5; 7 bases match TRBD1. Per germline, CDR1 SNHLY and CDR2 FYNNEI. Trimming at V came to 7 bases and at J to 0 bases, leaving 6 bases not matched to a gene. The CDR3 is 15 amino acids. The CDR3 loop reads CASTVDRISNQPQHF. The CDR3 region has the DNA TGTGCCAGCACCGTGGACAGGATTAGCAATCAGCCCCAGCATTTT.